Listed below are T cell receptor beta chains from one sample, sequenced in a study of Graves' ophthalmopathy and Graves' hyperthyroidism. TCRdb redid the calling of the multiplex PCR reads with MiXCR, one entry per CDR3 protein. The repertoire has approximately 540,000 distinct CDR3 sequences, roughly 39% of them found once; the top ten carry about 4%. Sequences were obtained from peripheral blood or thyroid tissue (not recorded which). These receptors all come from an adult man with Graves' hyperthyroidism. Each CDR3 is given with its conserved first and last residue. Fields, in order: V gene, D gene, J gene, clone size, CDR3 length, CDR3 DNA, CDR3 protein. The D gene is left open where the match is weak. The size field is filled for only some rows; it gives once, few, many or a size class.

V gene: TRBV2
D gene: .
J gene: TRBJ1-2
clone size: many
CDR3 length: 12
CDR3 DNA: TGTGCCAGCAGTAGGACAGCCGGTGGCTACACCTTC
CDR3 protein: CASSRTAGGYTF

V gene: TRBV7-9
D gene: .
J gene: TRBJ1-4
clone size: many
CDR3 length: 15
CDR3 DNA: TGTGCCAGCAGCTTAGTGAAACAGGGCCTAGGAAAACTGTTTTTT
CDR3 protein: CASSLVKQGLGKLFF

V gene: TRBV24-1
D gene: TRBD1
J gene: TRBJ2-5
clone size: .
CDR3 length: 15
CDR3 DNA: TGTGCCACCAGTGATCCGACAGGGACCCAAGAGACCCAGTACTTC
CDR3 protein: CATSDPTGTQETQYF

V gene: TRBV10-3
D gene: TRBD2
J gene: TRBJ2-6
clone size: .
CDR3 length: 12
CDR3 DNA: TGTGCCACCAGGGAGGGTGCCAACGTCCTGACTTTC
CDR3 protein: CATREGANVLTF

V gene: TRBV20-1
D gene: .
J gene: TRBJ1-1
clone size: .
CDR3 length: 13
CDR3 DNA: TGCAGTGCAGAGAGGTGGGGCAGGCCTGAAGCTTTCTTT
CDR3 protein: CSAERWGRPEAFF

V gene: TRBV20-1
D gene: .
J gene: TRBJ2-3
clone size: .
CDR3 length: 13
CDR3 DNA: TGCAGTGCTAGACGGGTCCCCACAGATACGCAGTATTTT
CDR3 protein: CSARRVPTDTQYF

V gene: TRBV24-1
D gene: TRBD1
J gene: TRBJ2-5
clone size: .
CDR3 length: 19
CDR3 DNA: TGTGCCACCAGTGAACGGGACAGCAGAGGGGATGACGTACAAGAGACCCAGTACTTC
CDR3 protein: CATSERDSRGDDVQETQYF

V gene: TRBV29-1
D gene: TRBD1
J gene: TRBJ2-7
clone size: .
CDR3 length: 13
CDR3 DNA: TGCAGCGTTGGAGGACAGGGGGCGCAACTACGGTACTTC
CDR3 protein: CSVGGQGAQLRYF

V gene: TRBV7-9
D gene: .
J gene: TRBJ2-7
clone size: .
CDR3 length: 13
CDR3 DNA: TGTGCCAGCAGCCCCTTAACCTTTCACGAGCAGTACTTC
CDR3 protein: CASSPLTFHEQYF

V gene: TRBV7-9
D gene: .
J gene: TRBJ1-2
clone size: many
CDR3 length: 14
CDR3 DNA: TGTGCCAGCAGTTTGGGGTGGGCTATCCGTGGCTACACCTTC
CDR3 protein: CASSLGWAIRGYTF

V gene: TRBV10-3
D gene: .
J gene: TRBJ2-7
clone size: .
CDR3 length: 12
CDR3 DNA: TGTGCCATCGGGGCACTCGCGAACGAGCAGTACTTC
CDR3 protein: CAIGALANEQYF

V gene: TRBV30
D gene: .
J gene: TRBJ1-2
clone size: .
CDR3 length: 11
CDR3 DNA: TGTGCCTGGAGTAGAGGAATCGGGTTCACCTTC
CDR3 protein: CAWSRGIGFTF

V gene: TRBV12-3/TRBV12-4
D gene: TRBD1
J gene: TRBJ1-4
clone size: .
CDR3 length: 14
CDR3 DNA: TGTGCCAGCAGTCTCGGGACAGGGGGCTTGAGACTGTTTTTT
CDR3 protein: CASSLGTGGLRLFF

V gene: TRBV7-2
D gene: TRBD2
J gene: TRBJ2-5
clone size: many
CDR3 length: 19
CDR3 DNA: TGTGCCAGCAGCAAACTAGCGGGGGGTTCCTTCTACATACAAGAGACCCAGTACTTC
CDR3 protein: CASSKLAGGSFYIQETQYF